The rows below give T cell receptor beta chains drawn from one sample of a study of cytotoxic CD8 clonotypes in ibrutinib-treated CLL. Assay used: immunoSEQ multiplex PCR; TCRdb lists only in-frame clones, some missing. Of around 300,000 clones listed, 80% are singletons. This sample comprised PBMCs, obtained before ibrutinib treatment. The origin of the receptors is a human donor with chronic lymphocytic leukemia. Both conserved end residues are part of each CDR3. The order of the fields is D gene, clone size, V gene, CDR3 protein. The D gene is left open where the match is weak. Rows may omit the clone size; those that give it use once, few, many or a size class.

d_call: NA
clone_size: NA
v_call: TRBV14
cdr3_aa: CASSQYGGAYGYTF

d_call: TRBD2
clone_size: NA
v_call: TRBV7-3
cdr3_aa: CASSFVAGGAEQFF

d_call: TRBD2
clone_size: NA
v_call: TRBV5-1
cdr3_aa: CASSLRSSGFQETQYF

d_call: NA
clone_size: NA
v_call: TRBV9
cdr3_aa: CASSVGSGGTYNEQFF

d_call: NA
clone_size: NA
v_call: TRBV25-1
cdr3_aa: CASSEPRGAYTEAFF

d_call: NA
clone_size: NA
v_call: TRBV13
cdr3_aa: CASSPEQGSYNEQFF

d_call: NA
clone_size: NA
v_call: TRBV18
cdr3_aa: CASSPSAYEQYF

d_call: NA
clone_size: NA
v_call: TRBV21-1
cdr3_aa: CASQVNEQFF

d_call: NA
clone_size: NA
v_call: TRBV27
cdr3_aa: CASSRTDRQETQYF

d_call: NA
clone_size: NA
v_call: TRBV9
cdr3_aa: CASSVGDTYEQYF

d_call: NA
clone_size: NA
v_call: TRBV4-1
cdr3_aa: CASSQVGVSGNTIYF

d_call: TRBD1
clone_size: NA
v_call: TRBV18
cdr3_aa: CASSYRDRVNEQFF

d_call: NA
clone_size: NA
v_call: TRBV4-1
cdr3_aa: CASSPWDPPAGTQYF

d_call: NA
clone_size: once
v_call: TRBV2
cdr3_aa: CASSEILETQYF

d_call: TRBD1
clone_size: NA
v_call: TRBV18
cdr3_aa: CASSPRDSYEQYF

d_call: TRBD2
clone_size: NA
v_call: TRBV5-1
cdr3_aa: CASSTLAGGGDTQYF

d_call: TRBD2
clone_size: NA
v_call: TRBV19
cdr3_aa: CASSTSSGRVEQYF

d_call: TRBD2
clone_size: NA
v_call: TRBV9
cdr3_aa: CASSVQLAGSTDTQYF

d_call: TRBD2
clone_size: NA
v_call: TRBV28
cdr3_aa: CASSTRPGLAGFGTYNEQFF

d_call: NA
clone_size: few
v_call: TRBV27
cdr3_aa: CASRTYQGTGELFF

d_call: TRBD1
clone_size: NA
v_call: TRBV25-1
cdr3_aa: CASGRTGVYEQYF

d_call: NA
clone_size: NA
v_call: TRBV10-2
cdr3_aa: CASRPGTNPYEQYF

d_call: NA
clone_size: NA
v_call: TRBV6-4
cdr3_aa: CASRENPARDGYTF

d_call: NA
clone_size: NA
v_call: TRBV7-2
cdr3_aa: CASSLVGGSGANQPQHF

d_call: NA
clone_size: once
v_call: TRBV6-5
cdr3_aa: CASSYLASRNEQFF

d_call: TRBD2
clone_size: NA
v_call: TRBV10-2
cdr3_aa: CASRGGLAGTPYEQYF

d_call: NA
clone_size: once
v_call: TRBV7-2
cdr3_aa: CASSSGPPFGYTF

d_call: NA
clone_size: few
v_call: TRBV4-1
cdr3_aa: CASSTTGALPVYEQYF

d_call: TRBD1
clone_size: few
v_call: TRBV10-3
cdr3_aa: CAISGQGLNQPQHF

d_call: NA
clone_size: once
v_call: TRBV9
cdr3_aa: CASSVDDSRGEKLFF

d_call: TRBD2
clone_size: NA
v_call: TRBV28
cdr3_aa: CASSHSGSTLYGEQFF

d_call: NA
clone_size: NA
v_call: TRBV15
cdr3_aa: CATSRVAAYRVDYYEQYF